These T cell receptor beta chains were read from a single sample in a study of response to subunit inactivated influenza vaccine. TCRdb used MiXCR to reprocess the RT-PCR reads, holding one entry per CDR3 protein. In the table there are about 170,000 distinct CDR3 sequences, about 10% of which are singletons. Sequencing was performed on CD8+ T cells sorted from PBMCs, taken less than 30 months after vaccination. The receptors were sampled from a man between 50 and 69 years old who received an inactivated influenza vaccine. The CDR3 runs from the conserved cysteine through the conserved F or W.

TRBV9 CASSVGEGPNTEAFF
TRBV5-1 CASSSWDPMGDTQYF
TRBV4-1 CASSQQMGQREAYEQYF
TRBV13 CASSYIPNGVGELFF
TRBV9 CASSAGTSYSEQFF
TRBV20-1 CSASGTRGGTDTQYF
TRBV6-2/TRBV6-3 CASSKTRGNTEAFF
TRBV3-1 CASSQDLSFGPLYF
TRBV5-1 CASSLAPSYEQYF
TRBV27 CASSPLLQGAFGNTIYF
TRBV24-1 CATSDRVNTGELFF
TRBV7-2 CASSFARLAAYEQYF
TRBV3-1 CASSQSPPGTFF
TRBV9 CASSVFEDSYEQYF
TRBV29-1 CSVEVSGSSYNEQFF
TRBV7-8 CASSEGQGAGETQYF
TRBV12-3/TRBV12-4 CASSLREGDSPLHF
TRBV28 CASSLPGSSNQPQHF
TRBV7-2 CASSLGIGQPVDEQYF
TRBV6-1 CASSELAGALQEQFF
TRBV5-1 CASSFSDGVSYEQYF
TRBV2 CASSVRGLDGNQPQHF
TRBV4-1 CASSRPAGGPSNEQFF
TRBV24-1 CATKETGAFHNEQFF
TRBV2 CASRPTSSGELFF
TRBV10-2 CASSEWGGWEQYF
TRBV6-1 CASSEAHGRGTDTQYF
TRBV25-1 CASRVNTGELFF
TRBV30 CAWSVTSYNEQFF
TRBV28 CASSPPRNEQYF
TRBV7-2 CASSLVDFSYNEQFF
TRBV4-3 CASSQYKGADSYEQYF
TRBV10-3 CAISGRHGNQPQHF
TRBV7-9 CASSWGAPGPTTYEQYF
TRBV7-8 CASSLSNGPDTQYF
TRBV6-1 CASKRQGAYGGNTIYF
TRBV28 CASSLSRTGVDYGYTF
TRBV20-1 CSARGEEETQYF
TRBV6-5 CASSYSETGKDEQYF
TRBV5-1 CASDSGGWTGRTDTQYF
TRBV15 CATSRDGTSTDTQYF
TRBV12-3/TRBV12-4 CASSRRTGSTDTQYF
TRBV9 CASSESGTAREQYF
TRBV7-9 CASTPGPGSYEQYF
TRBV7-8 CASSLFGASETDTQYF
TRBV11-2 CASSLGVGGANVLTF
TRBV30 CAWIPATGELFF
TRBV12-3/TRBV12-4 CASSLVGTSAYNEQFF
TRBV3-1 CASSQAGVVEQFF
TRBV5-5 CASSLAAGTYGYTF
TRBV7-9 CASSLVAGGETQYF
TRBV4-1 CASSLNRVDQPQHF
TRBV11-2 CASSPTSGVFQETQYF